The clone carrying this T cell receptor (beta chain) was found a few times. Seattle cases were enrolled at active infection and followed longitudinally. The sample belongs to a study of blood T cell repertoires in COVID-19. Looking at the study overall: Italy, Spain and the United States were the sources of the convalescent and acute COVID-19 samples. T cells, B-cell-depleted T cells, or PBMCs provided the cDNA or gDNA that served as material.

The ends were cut back, 4 bases at V and 0 bases at J, with 10 bases in the middle. Per the germline V gene, CDR1 is LGHDT and CDR2 is YNNKEL (reference sequence). The CDR3 is 15 amino acids. Profiling relied on immunoSEQ multiplex PCR, and the TCRdb table lists in-frame clones only, not all of them. Among some 38,000 clones listed, under 90% were seen once. This sequence originates from a man aged 55-75 years with COVID-19, enrolled during active disease. Sequenced: peripheral blood. The gene calls are TRBV3-1 (or the pseudogene TRBV3-2) and TRBJ1-5; no clear D gene. The CDR3 sequence is CASSRNSNSNQPQHF. Written as DNA, the CDR3 is TGTGCCAGCAGCCGCAACAGTAATAGCAATCAGCCCCAGCATTTT.